Listed below are T cell receptor beta chains from one sample, sequenced in a study of blood T cell repertoires in COVID-19. Assay used: immunoSEQ multiplex PCR; TCRdb lists only in-frame clones, some missing. The sample consists of about 170,000 clones, approximately 80% of them appearing once. Source material: peripheral blood. The receptors were sampled from a woman older than 75 with COVID-19, enrolled during active disease. Both conserved end residues are part of each CDR3. The order of the fields is J gene, D gene, V gene, clone size, CDR3 DNA, CDR3 protein. The D gene is left open where the match is weak. The size field is filled for only some rows; it gives once, few, many or a size class.

TRBJ2-1,-,TRBV5-4,few,TGTGCCAGCAGCTCTCCGGGACTGGCTCGGGGTGAGCAGTTCTTC,CASSSPGLARGEQFF
TRBJ1-3,-,TRBV3-1/TRBV3-2,-,TGTGCCAGCAGCCAAGTGGCACAGCCACCCTCTCCCATATATTTT,CASSQVAQPPSPIYF
TRBJ1-1,TRBD1,TRBV6-5,-,TGTGCCAGCAGTCGACAGGGAGTCACTGAAGCTTTCTTT,CASSRQGVTEAFF
TRBJ1-6,-,TRBV4-1,-,TGCGCCAGCAGCCGACTGACGGGGGGGAACCATAATTCACCCCTCCACTTT,CASSRLTGGNHNSPLHF
TRBJ2-1,-,TRBV19,-,TGTGCCAGTAGTCTCTTAACAGGGGGGGGGAGTTACAATGAGCAGTTCTTC,CASSLLTGGGSYNEQFF
TRBJ1-2,TRBD1,TRBV6-6,-,TGTGCCAGCGGGTGGGACAGCGGACATGGCTACACCTTC,CASGWDSGHGYTF
TRBJ1-4,TRBD1,TRBV24-1,-,TGTGCCACCGGAGAGGGGGCGGAAGAAAAACTGTTTTTT,CATGEGAEEKLFF
TRBJ1-1,-,TRBV7-2,-,TGTGCCAGCAGCGTACCCCCCCGGGGGTTAGTGAACACTGAAGCTTTCTTT,CASSVPPRGLVNTEAFF
TRBJ1-1,-,TRBV11-2,-,TGTGCCAGCAGCCCTCGGGTCGGCTCTAAAGCTTTCTTT,CASSPRVGSKAFF
TRBJ2-5,-,TRBV2,-,TGTGCCAGCCGGGACAACCAAGAGACCCAGTACTTC,CASRDNQETQYF
TRBJ2-1,TRBD2,TRBV14,-,TGTGCCAGCAGCCTTCGGGAGGCCCAAAACAATGAGCAGTTCTTC,CASSLREAQNNEQFF
TRBJ1-4,-,TRBV5-1,once,TGCGCCAGCAGCTTGTTGGGCTTGAGAGAAAAACTGTTTTTT,CASSLLGLREKLFF
TRBJ2-1,TRBD1,TRBV4-1,few,TGCGCCAGCAGCCAAGATTCGGACAGGGAGGAGCAGTTCTTC,CASSQDSDREEQFF
TRBJ2-4,-,TRBV3-1/TRBV3-2,-,TGTGCCAGCAGCCGAGGGTCCGGGACCAAAAACATTCAGTACTTC,CASSRGSGTKNIQYF
TRBJ1-1,TRBD1,TRBV28,-,TGTGCCAGCAGTACGCAGGGGGCACCCACCGCTGAAGCTTTCTTT,CASSTQGAPTAEAFF
TRBJ2-1,-,TRBV19,-,TGTGCCAGTAGAAAGGAGGATGAGCAGTTCTTC,CASRKEDEQFF
TRBJ1-1,TRBD1,TRBV3-1/TRBV3-2,-,TGTGCCAGCAGCCAAGGCCGGGACAGTCGGGCTTTCTTT,CASSQGRDSRAFF
TRBJ2-1,-,TRBV19,-,TGTGCCAGTAGTATAAATAGCGGCAATGAGCAGTTCTTC,CASSINSGNEQFF
TRBJ1-5,-,TRBV28,-,TGTGCCAGCAGTATGGGGGGGGATAGAAAGCCCCAGCATTTT,CASSMGGDRKPQHF
TRBJ1-6,TRBD1,TRBV7-6,-,TGTGCCAGCAGCTTAGGGACAGGGGATAATTCACCCCTCCACTTT,CASSLGTGDNSPLHF
TRBJ2-3,TRBD1,TRBV6-5,-,TGTGCCAGCAGTCGGACAGGGGCCTCTCCAGATACGCAGTATTTT,CASSRTGASPDTQYF
TRBJ1-2,-,TRBV20-1,-,TGCAGTGCCGTTAGCCGGGGGGACTACACCTTC,CSAVSRGDYTF
TRBJ1-2,-,TRBV7-2,-,TGTGCCAGCAGCTTAGTCCCTGGGCTCGGCTACACCTTC,CASSLVPGLGYTF
TRBJ1-2,-,TRBV5-5,-,TGTGCCAGCAGCTCCCGAGCTAACTATGGCTACACCTTC,CASSSRANYGYTF
TRBJ1-3,-,TRBV28,-,TGTGCCAGCAGAACACCCACAGGGCAAGCGGGAAACACCATATATTTT,CASRTPTGQAGNTIYF
TRBJ2-6,TRBD1,TRBV19,-,TGTGCCAGTAGTCGAATTGGGACAGCACCATCTGGGGCCAACGTCCTGACTTTC,CASSRIGTAPSGANVLTF
TRBJ2-1,-,TRBV20-1,-,TGCAGTGCTAATCCCATTAATGAGCAGTTCTTC,CSANPINEQFF
TRBJ2-1,TRBD1,TRBV15,once,TGTGCCACCAGCAGAGATGGGACAGGGACGGGCAATGAGCAGTTCTTC,CATSRDGTGTGNEQFF
TRBJ2-7,TRBD1,TRBV6-5,-,TGTGCCAGCAGAACCGGGACAGGGTCCTACGAGCAGTACTTC,CASRTGTGSYEQYF
TRBJ2-7,TRBD1,TRBV6-6,-,TGTGCCAGCAGTTCCCCGGACAGGGGGCTTAACTACGAGCAGTACTTC,CASSSPDRGLNYEQYF
TRBJ1-1,-,TRBV6-4,once,TGTGCCAGCAGTGACGGCGGCCTAAACACTGAAGCTTTCTTT,CASSDGGLNTEAFF
TRBJ1-3,-,TRBV9,few,TGTGCCAGCAGCGTCCTCCCGAGCTCTGGAAACACCATATATTTT,CASSVLPSSGNTIYF
TRBJ1-5,-,TRBV19,-,TGTGCCAGTAGTCCTCGGAGGGCCCTTGAAAATCAGCCCCAGCATTTT,CASSPRRALENQPQHF
TRBJ2-7,-,TRBV5-5,-,TGTGCCAGCAGCTTAGGCGAGGCCAACATCCGGCACGAGCAGTACTTC,CASSLGEANIRHEQYF
TRBJ2-5,-,TRBV7-2,-,TGTGCCAGCAGCTTAGGTCGAATGAATCCCACACAAGAGACCCAGTACTTC,CASSLGRMNPTQETQYF
TRBJ2-5,-,TRBV6-5,-,TGTGCCAGCAGCGTCCGAGCCCCCCGGGGAGAGACCCAGTACTTC,CASSVRAPRGETQYF
TRBJ1-4,TRBD1,TRBV28,-,TGTGCCAGCGGCCCTAGGACAGGGTACGAAAAACTGTTTTTT,CASGPRTGYEKLFF
TRBJ2-7,-,TRBV6-5,-,TGTGCCAGCAGTTCTCCGGGAGCCTGGGAGCAGTACTTC,CASSSPGAWEQYF
TRBJ1-6,-,TRBV7-3,-,TGTGCCAGCAGCCAACAGGGACGGAATTCACCCCTCCACTTT,CASSQQGRNSPLHF
TRBJ1-5,-,TRBV12-5,once,TGTGCTAGTGCCCTCAGTGGCAATCAGCCCCAGCATTTT,CASALSGNQPQHF
TRBJ1-2,TRBD1,TRBV7-9,-,TGTGCCAGCAGCTACGGGACAGGGGTCTATCTAAACTATGGCTACACCTTC,CASSYGTGVYLNYGYTF
TRBJ1-2,TRBD1,TRBV5-5,few,TGTGCCAGCAGCTGGGCCGGGACAGGGGAGAGGGGCTACACCTTC,CASSWAGTGERGYTF
TRBJ2-7,-,TRBV18,once,TGTGCCAGCTCCCAGTCACAGGGAAGGGGCGCCGAGCAGTACTTC,CASSQSQGRGAEQYF
TRBJ1-4,-,TRBV27,once,TGTGCCAGCAGCTCCCTCCCGATGAGCCCGGGTGAAAAACTGTTTTTT,CASSSLPMSPGEKLFF
TRBJ2-3,-,TRBV11-2,-,TGTGCCAGCAGCTTAACTAGCAAAGATACGCAGTATTTT,CASSLTSKDTQYF
TRBJ1-1,-,TRBV3-1/TRBV3-2,-,TGTGCCAGCAGCTCCGCGGCGGGCGAGGCTTTCTTT,CASSSAAGEAFF
TRBJ1-5,TRBD1,TRBV18,-,TGTGCCAGCTCCCCGACAGGGGCAGAAGCCCAGCATTTT,CASSPTGAEAQHF
TRBJ1-3,-,TRBV4-1,few,TGCGCCAGCAGCCAAGAAGGCAGGGGCTCTGGAAACACCATATATTTT,CASSQEGRGSGNTIYF
TRBJ2-2,TRBD2,TRBV6-4,few,TGTGCCAGCAGTGAACTAGCGGGAGATCCCGGGGAGCTGTTTTTT,CASSELAGDPGELFF